The 9 T cell receptor beta chains below come from one sample, sequenced in a study of response to subunit inactivated influenza vaccine. Via MiXCR, TCRdb re-called the RT-PCR reads, giving one row per CDR3 protein. The sample yields about 190,000 distinct CDR3 sequences, about 15% seen once. The sample was CD8+ T cells sorted from PBMCs, taken less than 6 days after vaccination. These receptors were obtained from a man aged 45 to 65 who received an inactivated influenza vaccine.

This clonotype showed up just a few times. The chain recombines TRBV3-1 with TRBJ1-5, with D possibly being TRBD1 (5 bases). V shed 1 base and J shed 0 bases, with 7 bases lying between them. The germline CDR1 and CDR2 sequences are LGHDT and YNNKEL (reference sequence). This CDR3 region has 15 residues. The CDR3 DNA is TGTGCCAGCAGCCAAGGGGGGGGTAGCAATCAGCCCCAGCATTTT. This translates into CASSQGGGSNQPQHF. Full variable domain (missing parts from reference TRBV3-1 and TRBJ1-5): DTAVSQTPKYLVTQMGNDKSIKCEQNLGHDTMYWYKQDSKKFLKIMFSYNNKELIINETVPNRFSPKSPDKAHLNLHINSLELGDSAVYFCASSQGGGSNQPQHFGDGTRLSIL.

This chain joins TRBV5-1 and TRBJ2-1; possible D gene TRBD2, 6 bases. There are 13 residues in the CDR3. Trimming stripped 5 bases from V and 5 bases from J, with 11 bases between. Germline V CDR1 and CDR2: SGHRS, YFSETQ. As DNA, the CDR3 is TGCGCCAGCAGTCCAGGACTAAACAATGAGCAGTTCTTC. It specifies CASSPGLNNEQFF.

The chain couples TRBV6-2 or TRBV6-3 to TRBJ2-7; 10 bases line up with TRBD2. Germline values: CDR1 MNHEY, CDR2 SVGEGT. V gave up 2 bases and J gave up 6 bases; unmatched junction bases: 7. The CDR3 spans 15 residues. The CDR3 nucleotides are TGTGCCAGCAGTTACAGCCCTAGCGGGAGTCTCGAGCAGTACTTC. It encodes CASSYSPSGSLEQYF.

This clonotype showed up just a few times. The chain carries TRBV11-2 and TRBJ2-7; TRBD2 aligns across 8 bases. V gave up 4 bases and J gave up 2 bases; unmatched junction bases: 10. Germline V gene data show CDR1 as SGHAT and CDR2 as FQNNGV. This CDR3 has 16 amino acids. The CDR3 DNA sequence: TGTGCCAGCAGCTCCTTAGGAGTAGCGGGGCCCTACGAGCAGTACTTC. It yields the protein CASSSLGVAGPYEQYF.

This clonotype occurred many times. The CDR3 nucleotides read TGTGCCAGCAGCTTTACCCCTACCTACGAGCAGTACTTC. Translated, it gives CASSFTPTYEQYF. The V gene is TRBV7-2, the J gene TRBJ2-7; D is ambiguous. The CDR3 is 13 amino acids. CDR1 and CDR2 (germline): SGHTA, FQGNSA. V lost 3 bases and J lost 2, with 8 bases in between.

Only a few counts were recorded for this clonotype. CDR3 DNA: TGTGCCAGCAGCTTAGAGGGCAGAACAAACACCGGGGAGCTGTTTTTT. Its translation is CASSLEGRTNTGELFF. This chain links TRBV11-2 with TRBJ2-2; no reliable D call. This CDR3 has 16 amino acids. Looked up from germline, CDR1 is SGHAT and CDR2 is FQNNGV. V was cut by 0 bases and J by 2 bases, with 10 bases left in between.

This clonotype was detected once. This chain joins TRBV7-9 and TRBJ2-4; D might be TRBD2 (5 bases). The CDR3 is 13 residues long. Trimming pared 2 bases from V and 8 bases from J, leaving 10 bases between. From germline, CDR1 is SEHNR and CDR2 FQNEAQ (reference sequence). This CDR3 is CASSLNGIDIQYF. The CDR3 DNA reads as TGTGCCAGCAGCTTAAACGGGATAGACATTCAGTACTTC.

The gene calls are TRBV5-1 and TRBJ2-3; 13 bases fit TRBD2. The V segment lost 2 bases and the J segment 4 bases; nucleotides outside the gene matches: 10. Germline CDR1 and CDR2: SGHRS and YFSETQ. This CDR3 has 18 residues. CDR3 in DNA: TGCGCCAGCAGCTTCAGACCAACTAGCGGGAGGGCCGCAGATACGCAGTATTTT. The encoded protein is CASSFRPTSGRAADTQYF.

This clonotype was seen a few times. In DNA, the CDR3 is TGCGCCAGCAGGCAAACAGGGTACGAGCAGTACTTC. This gives the protein CASRQTGYEQYF. V gene TRBV5-1 combines with J gene TRBJ2-7; tentative D call: TRBD1 (6 bases). CDR3 length: 12 amino acids. Deletions cut 5 bases from V and 4 bases from J, with 10 bases between. Germline V lookup: CDR1 SGHRS, CDR2 YFSETQ.